This T cell receptor (beta chain) was captured by sequencing in a study of response to subunit inactivated influenza vaccine. This CDR3 region has 17 residues. V was trimmed by 3 bases and J by 1 base, leaving 16 bases between them. Germline V gene sequence: CDR1 ENHRY, CDR2 SYGVKD. The study, taken as a whole, reports: T cells newly recruited by each seasonal influenza vaccination are few, the authors suggested.

TCRdb used MiXCR to reprocess the RT-PCR reads, holding one entry per CDR3 protein. Of some 850,000 distinct CDR3 sequences detected, 18% appear once; the ten largest clones hold about a tenth. In regard to this clonotype: What it recognizes is unknown.

The origin of this receptor is a man between 50 and 59 years old who received an inactivated influenza vaccine. V is TRBV10-3 and J is TRBJ1-3; D is undetermined. This material consisted of PBMCs from blood, taken about 5 days after vaccination. The CDR3 nucleotides read TGTGCCATCAGTGACCCGAATCGCGGGCATTCTGGAAACACCATATATTTT. It codes for CAISDPNRGHSGNTIYF.